This T cell receptor beta chain originates from a study of metastatic and nonmetastatic thyroid tumors. Study as a whole: Repertoires of blood and of tissue (tumor or nodule) from malignant and benign thyroid patients were compared. Study findings and constraints: When malignant thyroid tumors were compared with benign nodules, TCR beta diversity was reportedly significantly higher in the malignant tumors. This held in both blood and tumor samples.

A few counts support this clone. Its antigen is not identified. CDR3 length: 15 residues. V lost 1 base and J 9 bases, leaving 19 bases between the germline ends. The germline V gene encodes CDR1 DFQATT and CDR2 SNEGSKA (reference sequence). Not a single patient had been given any form of treatment at any point before undergoing thyroid surgery. How the authors handled the data: Building a distant-metastasis classifier for papillary thyroid cancer drew on CDR3 differences across clinicopathological groups. TCRdb reanalyzed the PCR reads via MiXCR. What appears here as the V and J calls and clone size reflects TCRdb's work, not the paper's. The repertoire has 35,000 to 50,000 clones, 3.5% to 5% of them found once; the top ten carry 9.8%.

J is TRBJ2-1 and V is TRBV20-1; D might be TRBD2 (5 bases). This receptor was taken from a female donor with papillary thyroid cancer or a benign thyroid nodule (not recorded which). Some clones in this sample may be carry-over from other donors' samples. The sequenced sample consisted of blood. CDR3 bases: TGCAGTGCTAGAGGGGGTTTAGGACTCCTTGGTGAGCAGTTCTTC. Translating gives CSARGGLGLLGEQFF.